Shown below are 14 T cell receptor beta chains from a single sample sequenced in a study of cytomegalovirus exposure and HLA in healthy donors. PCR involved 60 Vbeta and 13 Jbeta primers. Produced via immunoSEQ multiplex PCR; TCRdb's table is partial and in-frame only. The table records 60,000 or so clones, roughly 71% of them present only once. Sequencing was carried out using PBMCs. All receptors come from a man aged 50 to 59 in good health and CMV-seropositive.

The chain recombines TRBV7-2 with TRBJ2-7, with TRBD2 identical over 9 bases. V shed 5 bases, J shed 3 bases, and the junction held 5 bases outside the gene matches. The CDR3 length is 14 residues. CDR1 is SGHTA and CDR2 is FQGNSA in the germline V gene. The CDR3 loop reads CASSLLAGVYEQYF. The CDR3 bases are TGTGCCAGCAGCCTATTAGCGGGAGTCTACGAGCAGTACTTC.

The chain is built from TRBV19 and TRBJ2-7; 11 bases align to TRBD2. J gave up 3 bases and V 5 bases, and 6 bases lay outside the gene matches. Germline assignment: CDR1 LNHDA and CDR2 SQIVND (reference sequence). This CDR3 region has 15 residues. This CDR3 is CASSPGTSGLYEQYF. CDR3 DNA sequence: TGTGCCAGTAGTCCCGGGACTAGCGGACTCTACGAGCAGTACTTC.

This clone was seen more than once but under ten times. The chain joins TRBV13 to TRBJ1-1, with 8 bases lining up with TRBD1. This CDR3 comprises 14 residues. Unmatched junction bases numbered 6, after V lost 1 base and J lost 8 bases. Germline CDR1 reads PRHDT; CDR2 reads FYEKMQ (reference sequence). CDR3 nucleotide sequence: TGTGCCAGCAGCTTAGTGGGACGGGACAGGGAAGCTTTCTTT. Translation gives CASSLVGRDREAFF.

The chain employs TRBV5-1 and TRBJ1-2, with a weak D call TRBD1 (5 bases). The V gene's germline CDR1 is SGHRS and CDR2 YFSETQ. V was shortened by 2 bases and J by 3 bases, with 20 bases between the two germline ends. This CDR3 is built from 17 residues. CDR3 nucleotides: TGCGCCAGCAGCTTTGGGGGGTTAGGGGATGCGGACTATGGCTACACCTTC. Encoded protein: CASSFGGLGDADYGYTF. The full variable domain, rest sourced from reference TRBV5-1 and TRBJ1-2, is KAGVTQTPRYLIKTRGQQVTLSCSPISGHRSVSWYQQTPGQGLQFLFEYFSETQRNKGNFPGRFSGRQFSNSRSEMNVSTLELGDSALYLCASSFGGLGDADYGYTFGSGTRLTVV.

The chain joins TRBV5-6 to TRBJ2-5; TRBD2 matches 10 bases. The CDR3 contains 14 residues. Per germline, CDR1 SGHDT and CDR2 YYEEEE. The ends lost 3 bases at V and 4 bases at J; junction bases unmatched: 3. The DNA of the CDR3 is TGTGCCAGCAGCTCTAGCGGGAGAAGAGAGACCCAGTACTTC. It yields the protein CASSSSGRRETQYF. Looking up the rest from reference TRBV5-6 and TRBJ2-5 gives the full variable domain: DAGVTQSPTHLIKTRGQQVTLRCSPKSGHDTVSWYQQALGQGPQFIFQYYEEEERQRGNFPDRFSGHQFPNYSSELNVNALLLGDSALYLCASSSSGRRETQYFGPGTRLLVL.

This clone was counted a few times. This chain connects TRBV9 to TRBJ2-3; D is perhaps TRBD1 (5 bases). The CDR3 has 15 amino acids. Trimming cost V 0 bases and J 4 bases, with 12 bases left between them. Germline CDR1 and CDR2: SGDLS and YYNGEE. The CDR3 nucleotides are TGTGCCAGCAGCGTAGTAGGGATAGGGGCAGATACGCAGTATTTT. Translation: CASSVVGIGADTQYF.

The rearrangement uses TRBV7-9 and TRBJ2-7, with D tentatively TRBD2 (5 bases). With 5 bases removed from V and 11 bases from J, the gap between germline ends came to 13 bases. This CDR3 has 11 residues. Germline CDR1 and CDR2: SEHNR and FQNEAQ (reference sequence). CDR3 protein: CASSHGVQEYF. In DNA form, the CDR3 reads TGTGCCAGCAGCCACGGGGTTCAAGAGTACTTC.

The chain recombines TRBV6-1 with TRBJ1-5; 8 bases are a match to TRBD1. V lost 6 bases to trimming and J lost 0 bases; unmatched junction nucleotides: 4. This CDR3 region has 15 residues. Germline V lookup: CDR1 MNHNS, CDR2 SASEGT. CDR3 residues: CASSTGQDSNQPQHF. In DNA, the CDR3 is TGTGCCAGCAGCACGGGACAGGATAGCAATCAGCCCCAGCATTTT.

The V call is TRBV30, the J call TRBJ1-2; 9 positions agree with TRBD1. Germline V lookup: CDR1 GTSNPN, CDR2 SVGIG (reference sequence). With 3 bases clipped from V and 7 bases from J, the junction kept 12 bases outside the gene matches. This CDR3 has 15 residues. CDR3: CAWRPIGQGIGGYTF. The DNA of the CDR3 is TGTGCCTGGAGGCCTATTGGACAGGGGATCGGTGGCTACACCTTC.

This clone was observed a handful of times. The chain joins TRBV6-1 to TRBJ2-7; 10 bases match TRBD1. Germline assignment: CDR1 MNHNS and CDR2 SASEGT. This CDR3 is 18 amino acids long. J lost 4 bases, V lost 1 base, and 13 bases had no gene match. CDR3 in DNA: TGTGCCAGCAGTGAAGGGGCAATCCGGGACAGGGGAAGGTACGAGCAGTACTTC. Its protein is CASSEGAIRDRGRYEQYF.

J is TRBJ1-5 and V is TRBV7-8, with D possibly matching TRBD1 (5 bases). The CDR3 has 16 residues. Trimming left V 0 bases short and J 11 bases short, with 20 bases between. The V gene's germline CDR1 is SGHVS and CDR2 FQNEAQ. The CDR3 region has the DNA TGTGCCAGCAGCTTAGCACGGGGGAAGGGAATTCGGGCCCAGCATTTT. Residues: CASSLARGKGIRAQHF.

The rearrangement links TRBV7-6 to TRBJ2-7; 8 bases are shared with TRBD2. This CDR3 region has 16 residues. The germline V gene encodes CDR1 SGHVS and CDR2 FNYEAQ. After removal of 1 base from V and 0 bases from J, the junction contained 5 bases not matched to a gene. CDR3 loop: CASSLELADLSYEQYF. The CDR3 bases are TGTGCCAGCAGCTTAGAACTAGCGGACCTCTCCTACGAGCAGTACTTC.

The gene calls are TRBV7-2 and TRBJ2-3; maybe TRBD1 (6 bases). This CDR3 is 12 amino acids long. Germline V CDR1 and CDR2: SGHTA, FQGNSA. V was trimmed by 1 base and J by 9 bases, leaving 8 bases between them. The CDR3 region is CASSLDRATQYF. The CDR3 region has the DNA TGTGCCAGCAGCTTAGACAGGGCCACGCAGTATTTT.

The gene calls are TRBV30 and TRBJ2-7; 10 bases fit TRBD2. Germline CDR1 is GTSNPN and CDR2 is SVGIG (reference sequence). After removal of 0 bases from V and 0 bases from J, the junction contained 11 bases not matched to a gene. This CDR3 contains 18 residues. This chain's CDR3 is CAWSVRLAGASRSYEQYF. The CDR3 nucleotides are TGTGCCTGGAGTGTTCGGCTAGCGGGAGCCTCTCGCTCCTACGAGCAGTACTTC.